This T cell receptor beta chain emerged from a study of blood T cell repertoires in COVID-19. About the research overall: Acute-phase and convalescent COVID-19 samples originated in the United States, Italy and Spain.

The CDR3 runs to 15 residues. The V gene end was trimmed by 1 base and the J gene end by 8 bases; junction bases not matched to a gene: 4. In germline, CDR1 is LGHNA, CDR2 YNFKEQ. Original handling: Reference gene primer amplification in the assay estimated nucleated cell counts. Libraries were prepared by immunoSEQ multiplex PCR; TCRdb keeps only in-frame clonotypes and omits some of them. The D gene and trimming were derived from the DNA, and the V and J assignments and clone size from that table. The table shows about 19,000 clones, with approximately 91% occurring only once. The V call is TRBV4-2, the J call TRBJ1-4; TRBD1 matches 10 bases. Sequencing was performed on peripheral blood. The receptor comes from a human donor in a cohort sampled during active COVID-19. The CDR3 DNA sequence: TGTGCCAGCAGCCAAGTTGACAGGGGGCAAGAAAAACTGTTTTTT. Encoded protein: CASSQVDRGQEKLFF.